This TCR beta chain was sequenced in a study of radiotherapy plus CTLA-4 blockade in lung cancer listed by TCRdb under 2018. About the investigation overall: Among enrolled patients, approximately 19% had an objective response and roughly 33% reached disease control.

Overall study outcomes, separate from this receptor: Increased serum interferon-beta after radiation, together with early dynamic changes in blood T cell clones, were reported to be the strongest predictors of response. TCR clones derived from tumors expanded in peripheral blood after treatment with radiotherapy and ipilimumab.

In this study, focal radiation therapy paired with CTLA-4 blockade (ipilimumab) was tested in patients who had chemo-refractory metastatic non-small-cell lung cancer. The cysteine opens and the phenylalanine closes a CDR3 of 12 amino acids. The only DNA kept is the CDR3, 36 bases in frame from the first base. V lost 6 bases and J lost 4 bases; the stretch between them is 9 bases long. CDR1 and CDR2 (SNHLY, FYNNEI) derive from the germline V gene. On this clone itself: The target of this receptor is not known. There are no base qualities to consult, and no much larger clone falls within one base.

Libraries came from the immunoSEQ multiplex PCR assay. The table comes from immuneACCESS by way of TCRdb, which keeps in-frame sequences with V and J called. Part of the clones is missing from these tables; in studies checked, under half for an unresolved V gene and the rest for unknown reasons. The sample table lists fewer than 150,000 clones, just under 80% of them with a count of one. The top ten clones comprise 5.2% of the sample. The input for sequencing was peripheral blood, taken from a patient treated with radiotherapy plus ipilimumab. The receptor was derived from a human donor with non-small cell lung cancer who had a partial response to radiotherapy plus ipilimumab. The V gene is TRBV2 and the J gene is TRBJ2-5; TRBD1 is a weak D gene call, 5 bases matching. The nucleotides are TGTGCCAGCAGAGGACAAGGAGAGACCCAGTACTTC. Its protein is CASRGQGETQYF.